What follows are 8 T cell receptor beta chains derived from one specimen sequenced in a study of siplizumab effects on memory and regulatory T cells. Sequencing used immunoSEQ multiplex PCR; TCRdb keeps in-frame clones, though not all of them. This table has about 100,000 clones, 94% appearing once. Sequenced material: non-Treg CD4+ T cells sorted from blood. The origin of the receptors is a human donor in good health.

The rearrangement joins TRBV28 to TRBJ2-7, with D perhaps TRBD1 (6 bases). Per the germline V gene, CDR1 is MDHEN and CDR2 is SYDVKM. The CDR3 length is 15 residues. The V end was cut by 3 bases, the J end by 4 bases, with 16 bases between. This CDR3 reads CASSLLTGQWYEQYF. Here the CDR3 DNA reads TGTGCCAGCAGTTTGCTAACGGGACAATGGTACGAGCAGTACTTC.

The chain employs TRBV19 and TRBJ1-5, with a tentative D call TRBD1 (5 bases). V gave up 2 bases and J gave up 7 bases, with 18 bases separating them. Germline assignment: CDR1 LNHDA and CDR2 SQIVND (reference sequence). This CDR3 comprises 16 residues. CDR3 nucleotides: TGTGCCAGTAGTATACGCTCAGGTGGGGGTATACAGCCCCAGCATTTT. Its translation is CASSIRSGGGIQPQHF.

The genes are TRBV19 and TRBJ2-1, with TRBD2 identical over 9 bases. V dropped 7 bases and J dropped 7; count of bases not matched to a gene: 8. CDR1 is LNHDA, CDR2 SQIVND, per germline (reference sequence). The CDR3 sequence is 14 residues long. The CDR3 spells CASTLKAGGNEQFF. CDR3 DNA sequence: TGTGCCAGTACCCTGAAAGCGGGAGGAAATGAGCAGTTCTTC.

Turning to this clone: One junction end disagrees with the germline gene, perhaps due to a read error. The chain links TRBV11-1 to TRBJ2-2, with a possible D match to TRBD2 (6 bases). Germline V gene sequence: CDR1 SGHAT, CDR2 FQDESV (reference sequence). The CDR3 runs 14 residues. CDR3 amino acids: CASSLALNTGELFF. The CDR3 DNA reads as TGTGCCAGCAGCCTAGCGTTGAACACCGGGGAGCTGTTTTTT.

This chain connects TRBV11-3 to TRBJ2-2, with TRBD2 as a possible D gene (6 bases). Trimming left V 0 bases short and J 6 bases short, with 11 bases between. The CDR3 sequence is 15 residues long. Per the germline V gene, CDR1 is SGHNT and CDR2 is YENEEA. The CDR3 nucleotides are TGTGCCAGCAGCTTAGATGTGGGGGGTCCCGGGGAGCTGTTTTTT. Translating it yields CASSLDVGGPGELFF.

This CDR3 reads CASSPGRPNTEAFF. The CDR3 DNA follows: TGTGCCAGTAGCCCGGGACGGCCGAACACTGAAGCTTTCTTT. This chain links TRBV19 with TRBJ1-1, with D possibly being TRBD1 (5 bases). Deletions cut 6 bases from V and 1 base from J, with 12 bases between. This CDR3 is built from 14 residues. Germline V gene data show CDR1 as LNHDA and CDR2 as SQIVND (reference sequence).

This clone was seen once. The gene calls are TRBV28 and TRBJ1-2; no definite D call. The CDR3 extends over 11 amino acids. CDR1 and CDR2 from the germline V gene are MDHEN and SYDVKM. V dropped 7 bases and J dropped 8 bases, with 11 bases sitting between them. In DNA, the CDR3 is TGTGCCAGCACCACGAAAGGCGGCTACACCTTC. It specifies CASTTKGGYTF.

The rearrangement uses TRBV6-1 and TRBJ2-3; unclear D gene. CDR1 MNHNS and CDR2 SASEGT come from the germline V gene. There are 14 residues in the CDR3. The ends were cut back, 4 bases at V and 6 bases at J, with 14 bases in the middle. The CDR3 region has the DNA TGTGCCAGCAGTGTCGAGCGTCCACCGGATACGCAGTATTTT. This codes for CASSVERPPDTQYF.